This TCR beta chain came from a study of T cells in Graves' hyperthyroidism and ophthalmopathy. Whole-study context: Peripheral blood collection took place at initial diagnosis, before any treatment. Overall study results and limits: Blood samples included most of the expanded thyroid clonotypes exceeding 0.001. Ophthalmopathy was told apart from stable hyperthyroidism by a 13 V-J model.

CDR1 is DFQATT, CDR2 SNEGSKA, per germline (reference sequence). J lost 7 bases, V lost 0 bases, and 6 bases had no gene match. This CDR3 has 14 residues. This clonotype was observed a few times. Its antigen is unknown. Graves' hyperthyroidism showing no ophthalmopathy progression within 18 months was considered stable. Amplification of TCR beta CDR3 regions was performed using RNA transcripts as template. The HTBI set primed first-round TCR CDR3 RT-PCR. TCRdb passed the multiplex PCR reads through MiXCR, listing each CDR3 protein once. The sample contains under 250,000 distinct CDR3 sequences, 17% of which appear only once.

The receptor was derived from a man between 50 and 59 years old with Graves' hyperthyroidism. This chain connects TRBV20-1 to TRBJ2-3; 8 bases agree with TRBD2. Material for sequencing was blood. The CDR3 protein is CSARETSGSYTQYF. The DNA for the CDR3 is TGCAGTGCTAGAGAAACTAGCGGATCCTATACGCAGTATTTT.